The subject of this entry is one TCR beta chain. The target of this receptor is not known. No much larger clone is present one base from it, and per-base qualities are unavailable. To sequence the TCRbeta CDR3 region, genomic DNA was isolated from the sorted cells. The immunoSEQ Assay was used to sequence the TCRbeta CDR3 regions. TCRdb took over this immuneACCESS table, retaining in-frame rearrangements with V and J assigned. Such tables are incomplete; in checked studies, under half of the missing clones stem from an unresolved V gene, and the remainder is unexplained. The sample table lists roughly 46,000 clones, 87% of them with a count of one. The ten biggest clones cover more than 13% of the sample. Via the germline V gene (reference sequence), CDR1 is SEHNR and CDR2 FQNEAQ. The germline ends are 11 bases apart after V is trimmed by 0 bases and J by 3 bases. The CDR3 measures 16 amino acids from cysteine to phenylalanine. Of the read, only the CDR3 DNA is kept; its 48 bases are in frame from base 1.

The sample comes from a study of OX40 agonist ivuxolimab in advanced cancers. As for the study more broadly: Ivuxolimab was an agonistic, fully human IgG2 monoclonal antibody directed against OX40 (CD134), a costimulatory receptor. Patients were allowed to have had prior anti-PD-1, anti-PD-L1 or anti-CTLA-4 therapy, and approximately 43% of the dose-escalation patients had previously received checkpoint inhibitors. Intravenous ivuxolimab was administered to patients every 2 weeks at six dose levels: 0.01, 0.1, 0.3, 1.5, 3 and 10 mg/kg. Of the roughly 54 patients in dose escalation, 19 had hepatocellular carcinoma, approximately 15 had melanoma, 9 had renal cell carcinoma and 9 had head and neck cancer. The paper reports the monotherapy dose-escalation portion (N of about 51 patients) of the phase I ivuxolimab trial. Peripheral TCRbeta sequencing aimed to test whether ivuxolimab altered TCR sequence diversity and caused clonal T-cell expansion. In the dose-escalation cohort, roughly four fifths of patients were male, and the mean age was approximately 60 years, with a range of about 20 to 79. Partial responses occurred in three dose-escalation patients, of whom one had hepatocellular carcinoma and two had cutaneous melanoma. Points the paper makes about the study in general: The antigen specificity of the peripheral T cells that underwent clonal expansion was not determined. On average, CD8+ T cells showed more expanded clones than CD4+ T cells after ivuxolimab. At doses of 0.1 to 3.0 mg/kg, clonal expansion of both CD4+ and CD8+ blood T cells was observed from baseline to week 6. Low levels of normalized T-cell clonal expansion were also seen in some patients who did not respond. In partial responders in the 0.1-3.0 mg/kg groups, normalized peripheral clonal expansion was found to be among the lowest, especially among CD8+ T cells.

Patients with a history of autoimmune disease or receiving systemic immunosuppression were excluded from the trial. Peripheral blood for TCR sequencing was collected from all dose cohorts at baseline, on cycle 4 day 1, and on cycle 7 day 1. The samples were drawn from a first-in-human, open-label, multicenter phase I dose-escalation trial of ivuxolimab. Adults with locally advanced or metastatic melanoma, renal cell, hepatocellular, or head and neck squamous cell carcinoma were enrolled in the trial. CD4+ and CD8+ T cells were sorted separately from peripheral blood before TCR sequencing. The clonotype was recovered from an adult with an advanced solid tumor such as melanoma, head and neck, liver or kidney cancer. Sequenced material: CD4+ or CD8+ T cells sorted from blood, taken in a trial of the OX40 agonist ivuxolimab. The V and J genes are TRBV7-9 and TRBJ2-2, with the D gene uncertain. The CDR3 region has the sequence CASSLAEARDTGELFF. The sequenced DNA is TGTGCCAGCAGCTTAGCGGAAGCAAGGGACACCGGGGAGCTGTTTTTT.